The clone carrying this T cell receptor (beta chain) was seen a handful of times. Its antigen remains unidentified. The sample originates from a study of cytomegalovirus exposure and HLA in healthy donors. Study results and caveats: Altogether, some 170 TCR beta chains were recorded as cytomegalovirus-associated.

V was clipped by 5 bases and J by 5 bases, with 11 bases between them. This CDR3 has 14 residues. CDR1 is SGDLS, CDR2 YYNGEE, per germline. Method: immunoSEQ multiplex PCR; TCRdb's copy keeps in-frame clones and lacks some. The sample holds around 130,000 clones, approximately 81% seen once. The TCR was taken from a woman in her 30s in good health and CMV-seronegative. This rearrangement joins TRBV9 to TRBJ1-6; D remains ambiguous. The material sequenced was PBMCs. CDR3 protein: CASSSGPHNSPLHF. As DNA, the CDR3 is TGTGCCAGCAGTTCTGGCCCCCATAATTCACCCCTCCACTTT.